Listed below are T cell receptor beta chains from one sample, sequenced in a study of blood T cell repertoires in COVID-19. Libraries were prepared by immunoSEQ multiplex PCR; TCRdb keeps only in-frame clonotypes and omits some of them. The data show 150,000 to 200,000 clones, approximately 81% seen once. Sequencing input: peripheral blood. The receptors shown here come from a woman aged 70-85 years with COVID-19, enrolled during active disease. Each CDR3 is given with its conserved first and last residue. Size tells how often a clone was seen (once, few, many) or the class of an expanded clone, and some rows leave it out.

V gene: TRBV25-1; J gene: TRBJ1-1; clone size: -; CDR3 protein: CASSERQGSLNTEAFF
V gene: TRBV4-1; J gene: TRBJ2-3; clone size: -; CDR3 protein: CASSQRSGGADTQYF
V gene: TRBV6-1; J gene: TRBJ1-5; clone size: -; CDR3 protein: CASREGGSQPQHF
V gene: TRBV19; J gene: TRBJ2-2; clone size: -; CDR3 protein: CASSIRGGQPGSGELFF
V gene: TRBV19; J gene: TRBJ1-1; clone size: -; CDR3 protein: CASSIFPPPTGQNTEAFF
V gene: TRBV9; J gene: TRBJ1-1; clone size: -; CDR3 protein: CASSPPYVVSGYTEAFF
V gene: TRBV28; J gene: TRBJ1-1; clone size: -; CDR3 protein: CASSPRNRGRGTEAFF
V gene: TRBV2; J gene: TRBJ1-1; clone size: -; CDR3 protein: CASSTGDRTEAFF
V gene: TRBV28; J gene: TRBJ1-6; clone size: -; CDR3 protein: CASSFRGRNSPLHF
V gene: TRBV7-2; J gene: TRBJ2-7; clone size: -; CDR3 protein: CASSFYGGGPRGEQYF
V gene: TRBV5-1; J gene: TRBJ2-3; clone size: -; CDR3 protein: CASSKALASDTQYF
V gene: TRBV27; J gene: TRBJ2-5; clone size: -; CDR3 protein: CASSLNSYQETQYF
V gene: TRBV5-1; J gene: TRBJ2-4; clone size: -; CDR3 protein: CASSHRAGTSVAAKNIQYF
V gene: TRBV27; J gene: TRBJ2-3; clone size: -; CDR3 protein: CASTPSGGAEAQYF
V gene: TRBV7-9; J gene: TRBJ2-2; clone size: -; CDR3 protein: CASSFRGTVAGELFF
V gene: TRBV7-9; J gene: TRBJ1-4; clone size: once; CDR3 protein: CASSTRATNEKLFF
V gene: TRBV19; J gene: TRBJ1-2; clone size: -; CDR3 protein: CASSKRPGTVANYGYTF
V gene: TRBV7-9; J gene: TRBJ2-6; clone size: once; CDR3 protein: CASSHSGANVLTF
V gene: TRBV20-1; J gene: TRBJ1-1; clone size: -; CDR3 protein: CSVRREVEAFF
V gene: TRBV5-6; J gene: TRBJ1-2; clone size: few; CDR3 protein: CASSLPGNYGYTF
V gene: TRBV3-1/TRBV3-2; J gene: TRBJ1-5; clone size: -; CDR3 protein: CASSQEGLGQPQHF
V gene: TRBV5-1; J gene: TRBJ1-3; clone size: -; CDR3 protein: CASRPLDSRSGNTIYF
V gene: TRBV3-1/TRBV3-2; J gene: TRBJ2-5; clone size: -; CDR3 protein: CASSLRTDQETQYF
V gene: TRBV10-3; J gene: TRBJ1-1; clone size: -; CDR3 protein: CAISEWETGVTEAFF
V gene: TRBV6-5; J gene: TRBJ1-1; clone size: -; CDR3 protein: CASTPGNTEAFF
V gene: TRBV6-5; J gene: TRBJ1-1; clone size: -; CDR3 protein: CASRQGVNTEAFF
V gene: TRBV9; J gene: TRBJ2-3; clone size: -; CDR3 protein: CASSPPPRLAGWVTDTQYF
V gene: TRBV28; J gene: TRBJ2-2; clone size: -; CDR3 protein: CASSPSRGLIGELFF
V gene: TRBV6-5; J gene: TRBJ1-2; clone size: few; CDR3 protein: CASRTGPFPRSGYTF
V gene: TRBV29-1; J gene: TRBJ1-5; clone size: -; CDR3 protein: CSVENRTGRDGQPQHF
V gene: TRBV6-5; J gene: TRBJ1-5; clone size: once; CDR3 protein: CASRQGSSNQPQHF
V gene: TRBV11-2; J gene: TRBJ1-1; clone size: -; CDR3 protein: CASSLVGDSYTEAFF
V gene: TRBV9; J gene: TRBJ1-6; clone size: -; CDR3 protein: CASSPTGTGSPLHF
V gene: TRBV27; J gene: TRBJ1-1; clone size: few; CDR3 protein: CASSLGVGRNTEAFF
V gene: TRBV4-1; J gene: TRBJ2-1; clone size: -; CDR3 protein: CASSQGDTSGRGNEQFF
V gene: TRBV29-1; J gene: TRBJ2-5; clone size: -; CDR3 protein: CSLLPGLAQETQYF
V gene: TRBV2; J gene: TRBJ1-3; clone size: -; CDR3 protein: CASRTQGAGNTIYF
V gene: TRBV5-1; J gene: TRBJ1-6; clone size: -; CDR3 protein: CASSSLTGRFSPLHF
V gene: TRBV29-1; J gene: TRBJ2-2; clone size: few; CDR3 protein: CSVRSGANTGELFF
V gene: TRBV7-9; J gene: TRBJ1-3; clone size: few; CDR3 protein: CASRQRRESDTIYF
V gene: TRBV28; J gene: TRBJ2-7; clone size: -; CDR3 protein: CASSPQRTYEQYF